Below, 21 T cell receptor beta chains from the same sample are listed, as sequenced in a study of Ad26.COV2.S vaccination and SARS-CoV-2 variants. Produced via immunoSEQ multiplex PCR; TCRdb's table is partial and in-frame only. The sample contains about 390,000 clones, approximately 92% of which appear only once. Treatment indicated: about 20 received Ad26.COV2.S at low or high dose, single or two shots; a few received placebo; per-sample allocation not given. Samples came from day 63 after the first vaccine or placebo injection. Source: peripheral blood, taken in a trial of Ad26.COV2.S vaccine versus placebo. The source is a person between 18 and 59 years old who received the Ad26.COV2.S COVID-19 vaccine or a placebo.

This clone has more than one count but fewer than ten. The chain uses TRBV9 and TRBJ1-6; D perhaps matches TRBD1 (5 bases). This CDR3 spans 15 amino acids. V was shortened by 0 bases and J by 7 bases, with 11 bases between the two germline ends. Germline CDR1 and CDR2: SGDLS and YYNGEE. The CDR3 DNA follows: TGTGCCAGCAGCGTAGAGGGGCAGGGCAATTCACCCCTCCACTTT. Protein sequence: CASSVEGQGNSPLHF.

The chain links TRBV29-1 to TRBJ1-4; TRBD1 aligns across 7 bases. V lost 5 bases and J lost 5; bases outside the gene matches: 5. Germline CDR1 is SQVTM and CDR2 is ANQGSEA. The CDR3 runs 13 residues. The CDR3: CSVFGTDNEKLFF. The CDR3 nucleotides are TGCAGCGTTTTCGGGACAGACAATGAAAAACTGTTTTTT. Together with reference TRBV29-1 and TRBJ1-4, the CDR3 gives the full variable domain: SAVISQKPSRDICQRGTSLTIQCQVDSQVTMMFWYRQQPGQSLTLIATANQGSEATYESGFVIDKFPISRPNLTFSTLTVSNMSPEDSSIYLCSVFGTDNEKLFFGSGTQLSVL.

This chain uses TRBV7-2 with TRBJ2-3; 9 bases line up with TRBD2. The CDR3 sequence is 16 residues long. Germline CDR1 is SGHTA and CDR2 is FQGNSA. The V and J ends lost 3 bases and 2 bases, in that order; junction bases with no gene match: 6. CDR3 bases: TGTGCCAGCAGCTTGGGTGCGGGGGGGTTCACAGATACGCAGTATTTT. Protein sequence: CASSLGAGGFTDTQYF.

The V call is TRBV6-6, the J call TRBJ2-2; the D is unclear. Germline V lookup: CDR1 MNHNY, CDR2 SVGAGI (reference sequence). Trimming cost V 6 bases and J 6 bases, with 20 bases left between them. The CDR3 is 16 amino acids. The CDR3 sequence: CASSQDGQVDPGELFF. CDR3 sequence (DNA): TGTGCCAGCAGCCAGGACGGGCAGGTCGATCCCGGGGAGCTGTTTTTT.

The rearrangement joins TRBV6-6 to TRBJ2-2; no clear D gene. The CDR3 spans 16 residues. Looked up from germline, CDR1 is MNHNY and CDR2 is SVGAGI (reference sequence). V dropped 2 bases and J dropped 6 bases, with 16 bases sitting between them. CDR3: CASSYASQVFAGELFF. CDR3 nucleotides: TGTGCCAGCAGTTACGCCAGTCAGGTTTTTGCCGGGGAGCTGTTTTTT.

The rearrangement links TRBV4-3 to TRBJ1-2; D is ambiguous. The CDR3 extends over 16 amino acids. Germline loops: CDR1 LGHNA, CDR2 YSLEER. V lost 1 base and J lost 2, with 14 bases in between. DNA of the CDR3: TGCGCCAGCAGCCAAGTGGGAAGGGATAGGAACTATGGCTACACCTTC. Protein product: CASSQVGRDRNYGYTF.

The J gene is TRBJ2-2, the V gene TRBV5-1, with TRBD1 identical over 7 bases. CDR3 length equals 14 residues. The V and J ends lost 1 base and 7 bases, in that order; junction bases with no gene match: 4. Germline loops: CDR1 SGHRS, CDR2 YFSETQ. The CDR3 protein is CASSLSTGDGELFF. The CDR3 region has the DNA TGCGCCAGCAGCTTGAGTACAGGGGACGGGGAGCTGTTTTTT.

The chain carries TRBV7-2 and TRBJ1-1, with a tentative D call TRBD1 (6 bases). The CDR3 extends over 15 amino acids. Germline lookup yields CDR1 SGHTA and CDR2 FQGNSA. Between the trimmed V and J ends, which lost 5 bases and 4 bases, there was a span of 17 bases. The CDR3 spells CASSRQDRRGTEAFF. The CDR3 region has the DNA TGTGCCAGCAGCCGCCAGGACAGAAGAGGCACTGAAGCTTTCTTT.

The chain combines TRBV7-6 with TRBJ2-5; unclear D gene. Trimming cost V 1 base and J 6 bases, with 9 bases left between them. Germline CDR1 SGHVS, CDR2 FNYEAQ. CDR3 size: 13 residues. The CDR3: CASSLVGVQTQYF. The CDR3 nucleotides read TGTGCCAGCAGCTTAGTTGGGGTACAGACCCAGTACTTC.

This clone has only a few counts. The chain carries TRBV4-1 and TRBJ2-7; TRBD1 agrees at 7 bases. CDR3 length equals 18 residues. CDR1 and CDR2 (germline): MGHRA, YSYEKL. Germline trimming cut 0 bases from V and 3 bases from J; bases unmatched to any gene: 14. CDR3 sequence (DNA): TGCGCCAGCAGCCAAGAGCTCTACCCCGGGACAGCCTTCTACGAGCAGTACTTC. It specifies CASSQELYPGTAFYEQYF.

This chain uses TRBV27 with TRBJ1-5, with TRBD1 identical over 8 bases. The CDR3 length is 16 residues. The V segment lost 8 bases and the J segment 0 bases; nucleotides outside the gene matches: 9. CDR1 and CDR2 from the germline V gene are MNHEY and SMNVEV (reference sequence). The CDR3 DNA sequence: TGTGCCAGCGGCTGGACAGGGCCATATAGCAATCAGCCCCAGCATTTT. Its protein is CASGWTGPYSNQPQHF.

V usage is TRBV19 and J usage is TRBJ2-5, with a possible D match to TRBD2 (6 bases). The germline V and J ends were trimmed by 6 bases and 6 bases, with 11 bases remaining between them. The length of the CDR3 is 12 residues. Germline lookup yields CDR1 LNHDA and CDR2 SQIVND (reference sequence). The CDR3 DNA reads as TGTGCCAGTAGCCGGGACTTCCAGACCCAGTACTTC. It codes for CASSRDFQTQYF.

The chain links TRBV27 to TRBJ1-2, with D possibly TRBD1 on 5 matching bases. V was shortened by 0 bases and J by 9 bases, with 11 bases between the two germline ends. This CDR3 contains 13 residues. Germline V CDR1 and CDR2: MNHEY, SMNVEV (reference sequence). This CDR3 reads CASSLSSGDSYTF. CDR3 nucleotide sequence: TGTGCCAGCAGTTTATCCTCGGGGGATAGCTACACCTTC.

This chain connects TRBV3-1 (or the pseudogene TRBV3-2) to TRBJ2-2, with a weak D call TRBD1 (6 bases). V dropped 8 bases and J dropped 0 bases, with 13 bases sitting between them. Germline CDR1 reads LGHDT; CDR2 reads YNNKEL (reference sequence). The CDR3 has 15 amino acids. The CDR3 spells CASRGQYANTGELFF. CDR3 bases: TGTGCCAGCCGTGGACAGTACGCGAACACCGGGGAGCTGTTTTTT.

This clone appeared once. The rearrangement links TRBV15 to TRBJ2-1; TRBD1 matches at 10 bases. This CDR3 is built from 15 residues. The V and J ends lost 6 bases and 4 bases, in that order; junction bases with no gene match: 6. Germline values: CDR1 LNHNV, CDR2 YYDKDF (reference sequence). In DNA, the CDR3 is TGTGCCACCAGTTCAGCGGGACAGGGGTACAATGAGCAGTTCTTC. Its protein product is CATSSAGQGYNEQFF.

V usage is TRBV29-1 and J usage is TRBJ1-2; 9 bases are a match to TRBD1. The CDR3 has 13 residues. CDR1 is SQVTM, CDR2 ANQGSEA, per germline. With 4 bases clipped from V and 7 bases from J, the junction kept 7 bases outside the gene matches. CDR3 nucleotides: TGCAGCGTTGCTCTACAGGGGGCTCGTGGCTACACCTTC. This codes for CSVALQGARGYTF.

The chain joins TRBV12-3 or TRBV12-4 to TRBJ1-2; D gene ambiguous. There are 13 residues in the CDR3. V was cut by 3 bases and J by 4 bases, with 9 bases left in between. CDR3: CASSFQVAYGYTF. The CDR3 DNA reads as TGTGCCAGCAGTTTTCAGGTAGCCTATGGCTACACCTTC.

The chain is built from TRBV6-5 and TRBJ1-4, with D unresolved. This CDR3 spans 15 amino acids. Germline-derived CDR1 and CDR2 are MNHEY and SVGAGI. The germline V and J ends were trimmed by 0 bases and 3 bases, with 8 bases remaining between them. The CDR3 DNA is TGTGCCAGCAGTTACTCATTTGCGGCTAATGAAAAACTGTTTTTT. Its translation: CASSYSFAANEKLFF.

The CDR3 DNA follows: TGCGCCAGCAGCGTTTCAGGAGGAGAAAAACTGTTTTTT. It yields the protein CASSVSGGEKLFF. The chain joins TRBV4-3 to TRBJ1-4; D ambiguous. The CDR3 has 13 amino acids. Trimming pared 5 bases from V and 8 bases from J, leaving 12 bases between. From germline, CDR1 is LGHNA and CDR2 YSLEER.

The CDR3 sequence: CASSQEGGAGTSFNEQFF. CDR3 in DNA: TGTGCCAGCAGCCAAGAAGGAGGGGCCGGGACTAGCTTCAATGAGCAGTTCTTC. The rearrangement joins TRBV3-1 (or the pseudogene TRBV3-2) to TRBJ2-1; 9 bases map to TRBD2. J gave up 6 bases and V 0 bases, and 12 bases lay outside the gene matches. This CDR3 has 18 amino acids. The germline gives CDR1 LGHDT, CDR2 YNNKEL (reference sequence).

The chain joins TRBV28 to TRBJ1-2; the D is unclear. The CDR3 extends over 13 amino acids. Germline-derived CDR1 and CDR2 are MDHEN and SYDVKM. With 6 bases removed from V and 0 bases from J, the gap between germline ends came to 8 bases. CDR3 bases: TGTGCCAGCAGCGTCCTACCTAACTATGGCTACACCTTC. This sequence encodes CASSVLPNYGYTF.